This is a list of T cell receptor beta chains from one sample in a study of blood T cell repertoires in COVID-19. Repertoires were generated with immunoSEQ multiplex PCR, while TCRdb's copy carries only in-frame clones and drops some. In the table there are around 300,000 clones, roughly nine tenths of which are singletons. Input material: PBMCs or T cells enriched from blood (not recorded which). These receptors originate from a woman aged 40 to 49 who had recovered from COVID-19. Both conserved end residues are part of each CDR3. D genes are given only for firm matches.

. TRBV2 CASIPLEITDTQYF
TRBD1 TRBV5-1 CASSLGQGLNYGYTF
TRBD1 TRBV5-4 CASSLTGGAQNEQYF
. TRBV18 CASSPQTQGDTQYF
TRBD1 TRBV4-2 CASSKGQINQPQHF
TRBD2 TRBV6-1 CASSARLVAGGVYNYEQYF
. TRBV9 CASSVDLASVPPGGYTF
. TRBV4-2 CASSQERVGAGANVLTF
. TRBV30 CAWSKAGNSGNTIYF
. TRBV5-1 CASSLVEGAHEQYF
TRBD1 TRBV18 CASSPGTGGRNTIYF
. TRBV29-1 CSVDRVRETQYF
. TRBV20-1 CSASKPSNEKLFF
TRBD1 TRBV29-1 CSFRSRTGNNQPQHF
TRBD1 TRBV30 CAWSVYGTGGQETQYF
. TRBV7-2 CASSPRRELSTGELFF
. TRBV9 CASSVDGRGEQFF
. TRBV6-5 CASSYWQGETQYF
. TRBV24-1 CATSDLRQKIGGYTF
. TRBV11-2 CASSPARGARANEQFF
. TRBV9 CASSAPLLESAYEQYF
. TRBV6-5 CASSYSRWGAGNTIYF
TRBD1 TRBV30 CAFRGQMITNYGYTF